This T cell receptor (beta chain) was obtained from a study of shared clonotypes between healthy human individuals. Study-wide context: The cohort comprised a couple of women and a few men. Their ages spanned 18 to 49 years.

The length of the CDR3 is 16 residues. Germline CDR1 and CDR2: MNHNY and SVGAGI (reference sequence). Germline trimming cut 6 bases from V and 7 bases from J; bases unmatched to any gene: 12. Libraries were prepared by immunoSEQ multiplex PCR; TCRdb keeps only in-frame clonotypes and omits some of them. This sample yields under 1 million clones, of which 95% to 97% are seen a single time; less than 0.3% belongs to the top ten. Naive CD8 cells, CD45RO-negative and positively selected for CCR7, excluded terminally differentiated effector memory CD45RA+ cells. The TCR comes from a young man in good health. V gene TRBV6-6 combines with J gene TRBJ2-1; 10 bases line up with TRBD2. Input material: naive CD8+ T cells sorted from blood. As DNA, the CDR3 is TGTGCCAGCAGCCCGGGGACTAGCGTTGGGTCAAATGAGCAGTTCTTC. Its translation: CASSPGTSVGSNEQFF.